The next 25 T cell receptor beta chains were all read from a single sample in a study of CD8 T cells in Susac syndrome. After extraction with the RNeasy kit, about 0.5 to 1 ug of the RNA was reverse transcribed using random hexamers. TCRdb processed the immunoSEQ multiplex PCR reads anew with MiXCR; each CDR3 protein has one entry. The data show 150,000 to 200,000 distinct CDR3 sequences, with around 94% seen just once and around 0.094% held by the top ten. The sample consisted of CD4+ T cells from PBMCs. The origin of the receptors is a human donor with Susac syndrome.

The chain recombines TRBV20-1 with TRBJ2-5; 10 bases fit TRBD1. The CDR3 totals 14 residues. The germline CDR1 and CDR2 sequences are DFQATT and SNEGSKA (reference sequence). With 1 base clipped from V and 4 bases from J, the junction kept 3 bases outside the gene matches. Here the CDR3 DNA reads TGCAGTGCTAGAGGGGACAGGGGAGGAGAGACCCAGTACTTC. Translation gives CSARGDRGGETQYF.

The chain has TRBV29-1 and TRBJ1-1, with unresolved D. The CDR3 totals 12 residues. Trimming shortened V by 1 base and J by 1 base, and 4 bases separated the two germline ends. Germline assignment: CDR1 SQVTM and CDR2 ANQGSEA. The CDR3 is CSVEGENTEAFF. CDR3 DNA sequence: TGCAGCGTTGAAGGGGAGAACACTGAAGCTTTCTTT.

CDR3 coding DNA: TGTGCCAGCAGCTTGTGGACAGGCACAGATACGCAGTATTTT. Translating gives CASSLWTGTDTQYF. The chain has TRBV7-2 and TRBJ2-3; the D gene is possibly TRBD1 (6 bases). CDR1 and CDR2 (germline): SGHTA, FQGNSA. The CDR3 consists of 14 residues. Trimming removed 3 bases from V and 1 base from J, with 8 bases in between.

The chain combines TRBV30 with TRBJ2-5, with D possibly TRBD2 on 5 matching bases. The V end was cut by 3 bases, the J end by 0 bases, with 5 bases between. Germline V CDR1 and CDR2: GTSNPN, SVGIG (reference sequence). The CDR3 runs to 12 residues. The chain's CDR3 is CAWREDQETQYF. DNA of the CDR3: TGTGCCTGGAGGGAGGACCAAGAGACCCAGTACTTC.

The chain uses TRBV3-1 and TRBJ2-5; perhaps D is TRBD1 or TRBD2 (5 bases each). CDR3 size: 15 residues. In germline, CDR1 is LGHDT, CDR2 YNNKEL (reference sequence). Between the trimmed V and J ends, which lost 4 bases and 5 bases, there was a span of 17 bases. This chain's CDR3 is CASSRNNLGAETQYF. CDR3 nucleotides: TGTGCCAGCAGCCGGAATAACCTCGGGGCGGAGACCCAGTACTTC.

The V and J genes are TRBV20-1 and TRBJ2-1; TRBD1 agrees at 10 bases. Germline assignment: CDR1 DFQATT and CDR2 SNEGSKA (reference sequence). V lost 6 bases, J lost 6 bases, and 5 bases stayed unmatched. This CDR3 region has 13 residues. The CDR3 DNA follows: TGCAGTGCCCCGGGACAGGGGATCAATGAGCAGTTCTTC. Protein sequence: CSAPGQGINEQFF.

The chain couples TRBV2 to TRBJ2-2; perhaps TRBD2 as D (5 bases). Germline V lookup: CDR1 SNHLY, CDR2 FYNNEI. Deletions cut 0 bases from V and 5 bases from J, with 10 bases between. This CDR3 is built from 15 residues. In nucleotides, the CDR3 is TGTGCCAGCAGTGAAGCGTCGGGGTTTACCGGGGAGCTGTTTTTT. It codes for CASSEASGFTGELFF.

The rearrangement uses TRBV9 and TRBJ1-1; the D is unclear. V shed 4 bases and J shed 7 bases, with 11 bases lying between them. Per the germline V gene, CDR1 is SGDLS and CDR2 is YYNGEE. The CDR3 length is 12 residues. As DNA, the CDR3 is TGTGCCAGCAGCTCAAGACGGGGTGAAGCTTTCTTT. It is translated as CASSSRRGEAFF.

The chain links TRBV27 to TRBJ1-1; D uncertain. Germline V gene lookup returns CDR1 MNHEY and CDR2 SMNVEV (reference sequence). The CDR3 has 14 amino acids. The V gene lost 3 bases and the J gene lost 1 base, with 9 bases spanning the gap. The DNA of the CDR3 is TGTGCCAGCAGTTTCCGACGGACGAACACTGAAGCTTTCTTT. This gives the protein CASSFRRTNTEAFF.

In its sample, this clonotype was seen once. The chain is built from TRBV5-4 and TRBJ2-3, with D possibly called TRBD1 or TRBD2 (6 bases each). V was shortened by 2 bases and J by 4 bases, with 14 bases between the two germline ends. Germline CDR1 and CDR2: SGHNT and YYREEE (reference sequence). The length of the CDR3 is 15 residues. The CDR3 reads CASSLPRGQSDTQYF. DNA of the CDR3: TGTGCCAGCAGCTTACCCCGGGGGCAGTCAGATACGCAGTATTTT.

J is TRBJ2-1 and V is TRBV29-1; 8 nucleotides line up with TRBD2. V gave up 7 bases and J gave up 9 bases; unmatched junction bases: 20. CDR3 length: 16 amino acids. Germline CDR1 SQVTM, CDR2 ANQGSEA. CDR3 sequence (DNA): TGCAGCGGGGAGCGGGCTAGCGGGCACATTAGGGGTGAGCAGTTCTTC. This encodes CSGERASGHIRGEQFF.

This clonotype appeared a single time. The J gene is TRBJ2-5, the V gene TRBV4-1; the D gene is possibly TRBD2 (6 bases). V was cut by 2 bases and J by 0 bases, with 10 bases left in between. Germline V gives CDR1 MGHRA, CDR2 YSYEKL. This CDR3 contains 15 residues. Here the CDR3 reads CASSQFAGHQETQYF. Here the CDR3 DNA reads TGCGCCAGCAGCCAATTTGCGGGGCACCAAGAGACCCAGTACTTC.

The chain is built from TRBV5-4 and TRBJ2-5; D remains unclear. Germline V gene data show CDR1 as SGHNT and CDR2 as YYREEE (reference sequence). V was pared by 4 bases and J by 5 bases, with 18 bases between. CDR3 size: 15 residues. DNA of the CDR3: TGTGCCAGCAGCCCGAGTCCCGGCTTAGGGGAGACCCAGTACTTC. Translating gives CASSPSPGLGETQYF.

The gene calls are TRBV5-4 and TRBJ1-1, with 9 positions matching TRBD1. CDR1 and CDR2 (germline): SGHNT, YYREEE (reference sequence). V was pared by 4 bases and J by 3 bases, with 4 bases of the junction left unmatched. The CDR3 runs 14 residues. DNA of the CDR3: TGTGCCAGCAGCATAGGGACAGGGTACACTGAAGCTTTCTTT. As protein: CASSIGTGYTEAFF.

As DNA, the CDR3 is TGTGCCAGCAGTTTAGTACTGCGGGGATTAGAGACCCAGTACTTC. It encodes CASSLVLRGLETQYF. J is TRBJ2-5 and V is TRBV12-3 or TRBV12-4; TRBD2 is a possible D gene (6 bases). V was clipped by 1 base and J by 4 bases, with 13 bases between them. The CDR3 runs 15 residues.

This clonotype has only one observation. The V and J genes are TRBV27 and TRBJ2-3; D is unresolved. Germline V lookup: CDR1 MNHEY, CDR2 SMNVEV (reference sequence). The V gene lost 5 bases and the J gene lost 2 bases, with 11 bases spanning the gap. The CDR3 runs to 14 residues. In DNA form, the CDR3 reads TGTGCCAGCAGTCCTGACTGGAACACAGATACGCAGTATTTT. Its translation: CASSPDWNTDTQYF.

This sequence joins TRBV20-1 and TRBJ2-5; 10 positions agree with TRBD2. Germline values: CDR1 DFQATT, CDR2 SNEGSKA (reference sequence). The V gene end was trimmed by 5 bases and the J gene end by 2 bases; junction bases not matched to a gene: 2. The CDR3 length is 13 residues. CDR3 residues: CSARTSGQETQYF. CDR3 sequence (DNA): TGCAGTGCTCGGACTAGCGGACAAGAGACCCAGTACTTC.

This chain's CDR3 is CASSQEHGWKLFF. CDR3 DNA sequence: TGCGCCAGCAGCCAAGAGCACGGTTGGAAACTGTTTTTT. The chain links TRBV4-1 to TRBJ1-4; D remains unclear. There are 13 residues in the CDR3. Germline-derived CDR1 and CDR2 are MGHRA and YSYEKL. V lost 0 bases to trimming and J lost 11 bases, with 10 bases between them.

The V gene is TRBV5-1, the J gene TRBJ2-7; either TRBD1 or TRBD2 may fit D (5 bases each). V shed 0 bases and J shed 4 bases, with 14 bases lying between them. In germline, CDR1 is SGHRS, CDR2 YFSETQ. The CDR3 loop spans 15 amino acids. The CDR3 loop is CASSLAQGAPYEQYF. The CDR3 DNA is TGCGCCAGCAGCTTGGCCCAGGGAGCCCCATACGAGCAGTACTTC.

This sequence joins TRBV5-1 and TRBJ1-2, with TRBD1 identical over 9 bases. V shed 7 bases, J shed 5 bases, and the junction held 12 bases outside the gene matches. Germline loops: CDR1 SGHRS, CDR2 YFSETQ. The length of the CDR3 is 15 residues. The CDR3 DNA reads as TGCGCCAGCCGTGCCCTACAGGGGGCAGAGTATGGCTACACCTTC. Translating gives CASRALQGAEYGYTF.

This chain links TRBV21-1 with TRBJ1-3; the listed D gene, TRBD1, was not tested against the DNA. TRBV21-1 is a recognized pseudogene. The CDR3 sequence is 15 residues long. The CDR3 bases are TGTGCCAGCAGCTTCCCCGGGACGGCTGGAAACACCATATATTTT. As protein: CASSFPGTAGNTIYF.

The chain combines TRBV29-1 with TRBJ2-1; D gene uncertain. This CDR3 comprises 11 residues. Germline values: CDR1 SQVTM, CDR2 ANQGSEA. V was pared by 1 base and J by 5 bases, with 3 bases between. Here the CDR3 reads CSVEGDNEQFF. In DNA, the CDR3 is TGCAGCGTTGAAGGGGACAATGAGCAGTTCTTC.

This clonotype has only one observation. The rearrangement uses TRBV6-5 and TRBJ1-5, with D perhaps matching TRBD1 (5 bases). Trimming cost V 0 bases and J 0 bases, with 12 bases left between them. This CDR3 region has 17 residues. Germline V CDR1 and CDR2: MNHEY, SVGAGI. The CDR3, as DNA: TGTGCCAGCAGTTACTCTTCTACAGGAGATAGCAATCAGCCCCAGCATTTT. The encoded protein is CASSYSSTGDSNQPQHF.

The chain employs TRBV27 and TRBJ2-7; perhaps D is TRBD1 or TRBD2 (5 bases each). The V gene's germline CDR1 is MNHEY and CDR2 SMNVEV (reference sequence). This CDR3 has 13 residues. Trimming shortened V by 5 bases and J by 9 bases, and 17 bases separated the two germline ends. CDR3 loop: CASSPITGRGQYF. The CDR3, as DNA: TGTGCCAGCAGTCCAATAACAGGCCGGGGGCAGTACTTC.

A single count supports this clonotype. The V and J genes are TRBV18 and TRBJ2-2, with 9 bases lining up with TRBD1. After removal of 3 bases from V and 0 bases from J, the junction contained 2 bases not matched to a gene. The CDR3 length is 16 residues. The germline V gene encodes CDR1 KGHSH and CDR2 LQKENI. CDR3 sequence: CASSPRTGANTGELFF. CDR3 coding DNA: TGTGCCAGCTCACCCCGGACAGGGGCGAACACCGGGGAGCTGTTTTTT.